This TCR beta chain was captured by sequencing in a study of cytomegalovirus exposure and HLA in healthy donors. Points on this clone: The antigen is undetermined.

This CDR3 spans 17 amino acids. Germline V gene data show CDR1 as LNHDA and CDR2 as SQIVND (reference sequence). With V trimmed by 5 bases and J by 3 bases, 8 bases remained unmatched. Primers included in the PCR were 60 Vbeta and 13 Jbeta primers. Measured with immunoSEQ multiplex PCR; TCRdb has only the in-frame clones, and not every one. This table lists approximately 190,000 clones. Study findings and constraints: Among TCR beta chains, those listed as cytomegalovirus-associated numbered over 150.

What was sequenced was PBMCs. The clonotype originates from a man younger than 45 in good health and CMV-seronegative. V is TRBV19 and J is TRBJ2-1; 12 bases agree with TRBD2. The CDR3 DNA is TGTGCCAGTAGTGCCAGGACTAGCGGGGCCGTCTACAATGAGCAGTTCTTC. Its protein product is CASSARTSGAVYNEQFF.